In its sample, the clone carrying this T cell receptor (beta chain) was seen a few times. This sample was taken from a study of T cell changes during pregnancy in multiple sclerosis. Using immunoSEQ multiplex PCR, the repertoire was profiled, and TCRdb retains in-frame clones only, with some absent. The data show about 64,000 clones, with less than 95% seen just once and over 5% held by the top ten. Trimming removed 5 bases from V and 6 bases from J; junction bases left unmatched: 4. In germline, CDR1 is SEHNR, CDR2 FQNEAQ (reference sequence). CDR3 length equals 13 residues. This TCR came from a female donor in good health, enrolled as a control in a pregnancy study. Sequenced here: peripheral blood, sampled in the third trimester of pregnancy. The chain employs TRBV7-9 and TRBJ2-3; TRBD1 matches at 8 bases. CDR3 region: CASSPRGPDTQYF. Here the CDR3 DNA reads TGTGCCAGCAGCCCCAGGGGGCCTGATACGCAGTATTTT.